This paragraph covers one T cell receptor beta chain sequence. What it binds is not known. Time point here: peripheral blood 6 weeks after treatment start. Patient sample counts ranged from 1 to 8, pretreatment and on-treatment. Produced via immunoSEQ multiplex PCR; TCRdb's table is partial and in-frame only. Among 15,000 to 20,000 clones, about 80% were seen once, and the ten largest hold over 1.5%. These data come from a study of PD-L1 blockade in urothelial cancer. Study context: Most patients, about 85% of the roughly 30, were males with bladder-origin cancer. Blood drawn 3 weeks (second dose) and 6 weeks after treatment start was analyzed. General study findings and limits: Better survival was forecast by a pretreatment blood TCR clonality below the median.

Unmatched junction bases numbered 9, after V lost 0 bases and J lost 9 bases. The CDR3 is 16 amino acids. Per germline, CDR1 SGHRS and CDR2 YFSETQ. V gene TRBV5-1 combines with J gene TRBJ2-1; 10 nucleotides line up with TRBD2. This TCR derives from a man between 50 and 59 years old with urothelial cancer. The material was PBMCs, obtained around atezolizumab (anti-PD-L1) treatment. CDR3 sequence: CASSLEGAGGGGEQFF. The CDR3 nucleotides are TGCGCCAGCAGCTTGGAGGGAGCGGGAGGGGGGGGTGAGCAGTTCTTC.